This T cell receptor beta chain was sequenced for a study of a mutant IDH1 vaccine in newly diagnosed glioma. The method was immunoSEQ multiplex PCR; TCRdb's version includes in-frame clones alone and lacks a portion of them. The data show about 62,000 clones, 89% seen once. Germline assignment: CDR1 SNHLY and CDR2 FYNNEI. The length of the CDR3 is 19 residues. V lost 3 bases and J lost 0; bases outside the gene matches: 13. The time point here: week 11, during vaccination. The investigators gave 300 ug of mutant IDH1 20-mer peptide in each vaccine dose, together with topical imiquimod. Comment on this clone: Its antigen is as yet unknown.

This clonotype originated in a man aged 35 to 55 with glioma. The chain employs TRBV2 and TRBJ1-5; 8 bases align to TRBD1. Sample: PBMCs, taken from a glioma patient whose treatment included an IDH1 peptide vaccine. The CDR3 loop reads CASSDPLGQVGNSNQPQHF. The CDR3 DNA reads TGTGCCAGCAGTGATCCCCTGGGACAGGTTGGAAATAGCAATCAGCCCCAGCATTTT.